This TCR beta chain comes out of a study of blood T cell repertoires in COVID-19. At the level of the study: Sites in the United States, Italy and Spain provided acute and convalescent COVID-19 samples.

Germline trimming cut 5 bases from V and 4 bases from J; bases unmatched to any gene: 7. From germline, CDR1 is KGHSH and CDR2 LQKENI. This CDR3 is 15 amino acids long. This table comes from immunoSEQ multiplex PCR, and its TCRdb copy is limited to in-frame clones, with some not included. The sample yields under 200,000 clones, less than 85% seen once. Allocation to cohorts depended on clinical history reported by the participants. This clone was seen repeatedly, ten times or more. The source of this sequence is a woman between 55 and 75 years old with acute COVID-19. Sequences were obtained from PBMCs or T cells enriched from blood (not recorded which). The chain employs TRBV18 and TRBJ2-2; 7 nucleotides align to TRBD1. CDR3 sequence (DNA): TGTGCCAGCTCAACAGACAGGGAAAGCACCGGGGAGCTGTTTTTT. Translation: CASSTDRESTGELFF.